This TCR beta chain derives from a study of radiotherapy plus CTLA-4 blockade in lung cancer. Looking at the study overall: Objective response rate was about 19%; disease control rate, about 28%.

Sequencing used immunoSEQ multiplex PCR; TCRdb keeps in-frame clones, though not all of them. This table holds 50,000 to 75,000 clones, roughly 80% found once. The CDR3 sequence is 15 residues long. The sample holds a few counts of this clone. The rearrangement links TRBV21-1 to TRBJ2-7; the tabulated D call, TRBD1, remains unverified against the DNA. TRBV21-1 is a pseudogene locus. The source of this sequence is a human donor with non-small cell lung cancer who had a complete response to radiotherapy plus ipilimumab. This sample comprised peripheral blood, obtained from a patient treated with radiotherapy plus ipilimumab. As DNA, the CDR3 is TGTGCCAGCAGCAAAGGCCGGGACAGGGCCTACGAGCAGTACGTC. Its protein is CASSKGRDRAYEQYV.